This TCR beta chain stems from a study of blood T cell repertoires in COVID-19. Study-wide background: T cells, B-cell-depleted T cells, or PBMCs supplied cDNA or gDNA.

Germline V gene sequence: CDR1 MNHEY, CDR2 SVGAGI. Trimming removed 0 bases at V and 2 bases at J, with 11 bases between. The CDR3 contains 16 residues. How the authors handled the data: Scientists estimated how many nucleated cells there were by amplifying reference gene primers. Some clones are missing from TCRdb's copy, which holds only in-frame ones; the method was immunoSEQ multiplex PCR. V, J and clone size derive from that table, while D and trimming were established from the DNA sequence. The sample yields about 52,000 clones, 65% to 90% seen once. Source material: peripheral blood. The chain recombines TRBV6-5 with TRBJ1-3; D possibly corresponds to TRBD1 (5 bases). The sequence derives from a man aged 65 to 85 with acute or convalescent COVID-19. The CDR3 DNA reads TGTGCCAGCAGTTACTCCGGGACTCATACTGGAAACACCATATATTTT. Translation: CASSYSGTHTGNTIYF.